The 11 T cell receptor beta chains reported below all come from one sample, sequenced in a study of T cell responses to AZD1222 COVID-19 vaccine. Data came from immunoSEQ multiplex PCR; TCRdb stores just in-frame clones and leaves some out. The repertoire includes about 150,000 clones, 75% to 95% of them detected once, and roughly 7.6% sits in the top ten. The sample in question was peripheral blood, obtained 28 days after the second dose of the MenACWY control vaccine. The source is an adult who received the MenACWY meningococcal vaccine as a control.

The rearrangement uses TRBV6-5 and TRBJ2-7; D call uncertain. Trimming left V 6 bases short and J 6 bases short, with 18 bases between. The CDR3 is made up of 14 amino acids. CDR1 is MNHEY, CDR2 SVGAGI, per germline. CDR3 residues: CASSQFPGVGEQYF. CDR3 in DNA: TGTGCCAGCAGCCAGTTCCCTGGGGTAGGCGAGCAGTACTTC.

The genes are TRBV10-3 and TRBJ2-3; 13 bases fit TRBD2. Germline-derived CDR1 and CDR2 are ENHRY and SYGVKD. The CDR3 spans 14 residues. Trimming removed 9 bases from V and 1 base from J; junction bases left unmatched: 1. The CDR3 sequence is CAIGLAGGTDTQYF. For the CDR3, the DNA is TGTGCCATAGGACTAGCGGGAGGCACAGATACGCAGTATTTT.

This chain links TRBV6-2 or TRBV6-3 with TRBJ2-7, with D possibly matching TRBD1 (6 bases). Germline V gene lookup returns CDR1 MNHEY and CDR2 SVGEGT. The V end lost 2 bases, the J end lost 5 bases, and 13 bases lay between the germline ends. The CDR3 contains 14 residues. The CDR3 DNA sequence: TGTGCCAGCAGTTACGCAGGGGTAAGCCACGAGCAGTACTTC. It specifies CASSYAGVSHEQYF.

The chain links TRBV6-5 to TRBJ2-5; D not resolved. Germline CDR1 MNHEY, CDR2 SVGAGI. The germline V and J ends were trimmed by 7 bases and 5 bases, with 14 bases remaining between them. The CDR3 is 13 amino acids. CDR3 region: CASTDQRSETQYF. The CDR3 DNA sequence: TGTGCCAGCACCGATCAGAGGTCGGAGACCCAGTACTTC.

The chain links TRBV14 to TRBJ2-5; D might be TRBD1 (5 bases). Trimming left V 1 base short and J 2 bases short, with 11 bases between. The CDR3 has 15 residues. Germline CDR1 reads SGHDN; CDR2 reads FVKESK. This CDR3 is CASSQGPGKQETQYF. Written as DNA, the CDR3 is TGTGCCAGCAGCCAAGGCCCAGGGAAACAAGAGACCCAGTACTTC.

This sequence joins TRBV27 and TRBJ1-3; TRBD1 might be the D (5 bases). Trimming took 1 base from V and 4 from J, leaving 14 bases between them. This CDR3 contains 16 residues. Germline lookup yields CDR1 MNHEY and CDR2 SMNVEV (reference sequence). The CDR3 region is CASSLFPGLSGNTIYF. CDR3 sequence (DNA): TGTGCCAGCAGTTTATTCCCAGGGCTATCAGGAAACACCATATATTTT.

The chain combines TRBV24-1 with TRBJ1-3; no firm D call. V lost 12 bases to trimming and J lost 6 bases, with 2 bases between them. Germline CDR1 KGHDR, CDR2 SFDVKD. The CDR3 extends over 8 amino acids. The CDR3 is CAPNTIYF. The DNA for the CDR3 is TGTGCCCCAAACACCATATATTTT.

This chain links TRBV6-6 with TRBJ1-5; TRBD1 matches at 7 bases. J lost 8 bases, V lost 6 bases, and 10 bases had no gene match. Germline V gives CDR1 MNHNY, CDR2 SVGAGI (reference sequence). The CDR3 contains 14 residues. As DNA, the CDR3 is TGTGCCAGCAGACCCGACAGGGTGGTGGAGCCCCAGCATTTT. This gives the protein CASRPDRVVEPQHF.

V is TRBV7-9 and J is TRBJ1-5; possible D gene TRBD1, 5 bases. Trimming cost V 1 base and J 7 bases, with 14 bases left between them. The CDR3 is 15 residues long. In germline, CDR1 is SEHNR, CDR2 FQNEAQ (reference sequence). Here the CDR3 DNA reads TGTGCCAGCAGCTTAGGGGGCGGATCGGGGCAGCCCCAGCATTTT. Amino acids: CASSLGGGSGQPQHF.

This clone was observed a handful of times. V and J are TRBV5-4 and TRBJ1-6; D might be TRBD1 (6 bases). V was pared by 0 bases and J by 8 bases, with 15 bases between. Germline loops: CDR1 SGHNT, CDR2 YYREEE (reference sequence). The CDR3 contains 16 residues. Here the CDR3 reads CASSLVRGAVDSPLHF. CDR3 DNA sequence: TGTGCCAGCAGCTTGGTTCGGGGGGCTGTTGATTCACCCCTCCACTTT.

The chain uses TRBV19 and TRBJ1-5, with TRBD1 matching over 7 bases. Germline V lookup: CDR1 LNHDA, CDR2 SQIVND (reference sequence). This CDR3 is built from 13 residues. The V segment lost 3 bases and the J segment 6 bases; nucleotides outside the gene matches: 2. CDR3 protein: CASSIDRAQPQHF. The CDR3, as DNA: TGTGCCAGTAGTATCGACAGGGCTCAGCCCCAGCATTTT.